This section outlines one TCR beta chain sequence together with its context. Its antigen remains unidentified. No base quality values were provided; no much bigger clone lies one nucleotide off. The data were obtained in a study of control samples from healthy donors and cancer patients (dated by TCRdb to the early 2020s). The library came from the immunoSEQ multiplex PCR assay. In its TCRdb copy, this immuneACCESS table keeps in-frame sequences only and misses some clones. Where compared with another copy, unresolved V genes explain less than half of these, and the others have no known cause. Recorded for this sample are over 120,000 clones; about nine tenths of them occurred a single time. The ten largest account for approximately 3.4% of the sample. V is reduced by 0 bases and J by 5 bases, leaving a spacing of 11 bases between them. Inclusive of the bounding cysteine and phenylalanine, the CDR3 is 14 residues long. The kept DNA is CDR3 alone, 42 bases in frame from the first base. The germline V gene (reference sequence) gives CDR1 as GTSNPN and CDR2 as SVGIG.

The sequence came from a man aged 25-40 years in good health. The chain couples TRBV30 to TRBJ1-5; TRBD1 is perhaps the D gene, given 6 matching bases. The material sequenced was blood. The sequenced DNA is TGTGCCTGGAGTGTACGGGGGCCCGATCAGCCCCAGCATTTT. It codes for CAWSVRGPDQPQHF.